This T cell receptor (beta chain) was sequenced for a study of T cells in Graves' hyperthyroidism and ophthalmopathy. This clonotype was detected a few times. Those patients with uncontrolled infection, other autoimmune disease, pregnancy or lactation were excluded. Using RNA transcripts as the source, TCR beta CDR3 regions were amplified. In the first-round RT-PCR of the TCR CDR3, the HTBI primer set was used. TCRdb re-called the multiplex PCR reads with MiXCR, one entry per CDR3 protein. The profile shows around 340,000 distinct CDR3 sequences, roughly 18% of them singletons. This CDR3 contains 12 residues. Looked up from germline, CDR1 is DFQATT and CDR2 is SNEGSKA (reference sequence). Trimming took off 0 bases at V and 8 bases at J, with 10 bases between the two ends.

The sequenced material came from blood. The chain recombines TRBV20-1 with TRBJ1-2; TRBD1 might be the D (5 bases). This receptor was identified in a woman between 45 and 65 years old with Graves' hyperthyroidism. Here the CDR3 DNA reads TGCAGTGCTAGAGATCGGGGGGACGGCTACACCTTC. As protein: CSARDRGDGYTF.